The 20 T cell receptor beta chains presented below share a single source sample, sequenced in a study of blood T cell repertoires in COVID-19 (dated by TCRdb to 2018 to 2020). The library was generated by the immunoSEQ multiplex PCR assay. The immuneACCESS repertoire file appears here via TCRdb, limited to in-frame rearrangements. These files lack a portion of the clones; in checked studies, under half of the deficit traces to unresolved V genes, and the cause of the others is not known. The sample table contains 65,000 to 80,000 clones; only one count was recorded for roughly 89% of them. Of the sample, 1.5% to 2% falls within the top ten clones. The sequencing input was peripheral blood. The receptors derive from a man in his thirties or forties with acute or convalescent COVID-19.

The chain is built from TRBV3-1 (or the pseudogene TRBV3-2) and TRBJ2-5; the match to TRBD2 covers 8 bases. The CDR3 contains 15 residues. Germline loops: CDR1 LGHDT, CDR2 YNNKEL (reference sequence). The V gene end was trimmed by 3 bases and the J gene end by 2 bases; junction bases not matched to a gene: 5. CDR3 nucleotides: TGTGCCAGCAGCCATCTTCGGGGGGGGCAAGAGACCCAGTACTTC. Translation gives CASSHLRGGQETQYF.

This clone occurred once. This chain uses TRBV4-1 with TRBJ2-1; D remains unclear. Trimming took off 3 bases at V and 9 bases at J, with 6 bases between the two ends. The CDR3 extends over 11 amino acids. From germline, CDR1 is MGHRA and CDR2 YSYEKL. The CDR3 region is CASSHGREQFF. Here the CDR3 DNA reads TGCGCCAGCAGCCATGGGCGTGAGCAGTTCTTC.

This clone came up once. The chain joins TRBV4-1 to TRBJ1-5; weak D call: TRBD1 (6 bases). CDR3 length: 18 amino acids. The germline gives CDR1 MGHRA, CDR2 YSYEKL. With 4 bases removed from V and 1 base from J, the gap between germline ends came to 20 bases. CDR3 in DNA: TGCGCCAGCAGCCTATTCCATGGTTTAACAGGGAGCAATCAGCCCCAGCATTTT. It encodes CASSLFHGLTGSNQPQHF.

The chain couples TRBV6-5 to TRBJ1-1; 9 nucleotides align to TRBD1. CDR3 size: 13 residues. Germline V CDR1 and CDR2: MNHEY, SVGAGI. The V gene end was trimmed by 6 bases and the J gene end by 9 bases; junction bases not matched to a gene: 8. The CDR3 here is CASSPTGGRKAFF. For the CDR3, the DNA is TGTGCCAGCAGCCCCACAGGGGGCAGAAAAGCTTTCTTT.

The V gene is TRBV29-1, the J gene TRBJ1-6; tentatively, D is TRBD1 (6 bases). The CDR3 spans 12 residues. The germline V gene has CDR1 SQVTM and CDR2 ANQGSEA. The CDR3 region is CSAKSGDSPLHF. For the CDR3, the DNA is TGCAGTGCTAAATCAGGGGATTCACCCCTCCACTTT.

The CDR3 sequence is CASTQGNNEQFF. DNA for the CDR3: TGTGCCAGCACACAGGGAAACAATGAGCAGTTCTTC. This rearrangement joins TRBV28 to TRBJ2-1, with a weak D call TRBD1 (6 bases). The germline CDR1 and CDR2 sequences are MDHEN and SYDVKM. The CDR3 covers 12 residues. Trimming removed 7 bases from V and 5 bases from J, with 9 bases in between. Full variable domain (missing parts from reference TRBV28 and TRBJ2-1): DVKVTQSSRYLVKRTGEKVFLECVQDMDHENMFWYRQDPGLGLRLIYFSYDVKMKEKGDIPEGYSVSREKKERFSLILESASTNQTSMYLCASTQGNNEQFFGPGTRLTVL.

CDR3 amino acids: CAWSRAGQGTGELFF. The CDR3 DNA sequence: TGTGCCTGGAGCCGAGCCGGACAGGGTACCGGGGAGCTGTTTTTT. The chain is built from TRBV30 and TRBJ2-2; TRBD1 agrees at 8 bases. CDR1 and CDR2 (germline): GTSNPN, SVGIG (reference sequence). J was trimmed by 5 bases and V by 3 bases; bases with no gene match: 8. There are 15 residues in the CDR3.

Here the CDR3 DNA reads TGTGCCAGCAGCTTAGTGGGACTTAGTGACAATGAGCAGTTCTTC. Protein product: CASSLVGLSDNEQFF. V gene TRBV11-3 combines with J gene TRBJ2-1, with D maybe TRBD2 (6 bases). V shed 1 base and J shed 5 bases, with 12 bases lying between them. The CDR3 is 15 amino acids. Germline CDR1 reads SGHNT; CDR2 reads YENEEA.

The chain is built from TRBV7-9 and TRBJ1-1, with D perhaps matching TRBD1 (5 bases). Trimming stripped 2 bases from V and 4 bases from J, with 14 bases between. The CDR3 length is 15 residues. Germline V gene sequence: CDR1 SEHNR, CDR2 FQNEAQ (reference sequence). CDR3 loop: CASSLIRGLSTEAFF. CDR3 nucleotides: TGTGCCAGCAGCTTAATTAGGGGCCTGAGCACTGAAGCTTTCTTT.

The V call is TRBV3-1 (or the pseudogene TRBV3-2), the J call TRBJ1-3; possibly TRBD1 for D (5 bases). V was cut by 1 base and J by 3 bases, with 7 bases left in between. Germline V gene sequence: CDR1 LGHDT, CDR2 YNNKEL (reference sequence). The CDR3 runs 14 residues. The CDR3 reads CASSQVTDGNTIYF. The CDR3 DNA reads TGTGCCAGCAGCCAAGTGACAGATGGAAACACCATATATTTT.

V gene TRBV7-9 combines with J gene TRBJ2-5, with 10 bases matching TRBD2. V shed 1 base and J 5 bases; nucleotides not matched to a gene: 1. Germline values: CDR1 SEHNR, CDR2 FQNEAQ (reference sequence). The CDR3 contains 14 residues. The CDR3 DNA reads TGTGCCAGCAGCTTAGGTAGCGGGGGGGAGACCCAGTACTTC. The encoded protein is CASSLGSGGETQYF.

The J gene is TRBJ2-3, the V gene TRBV9; possible D gene TRBD2, 6 bases. V shed 1 base and J shed 6 bases, with 12 bases lying between them. Germline CDR1 is SGDLS and CDR2 is YYNGEE. The CDR3 loop spans 14 amino acids. This CDR3 is CASSVRHGGDTQYF. CDR3 nucleotides: TGTGCCAGCAGCGTACGGCATGGGGGGGATACGCAGTATTTT.

This chain connects TRBV9 to TRBJ1-3, with a tentative D call TRBD1 (6 bases). CDR3 size: 16 residues. In germline, CDR1 is SGDLS, CDR2 YYNGEE. Trimming cost V 0 bases and J 4 bases, with 14 bases left between them. The CDR3 loop is CASSVGWGGLGNTIYF. The CDR3 region has the DNA TGTGCCAGCAGCGTAGGCTGGGGGGGCCTCGGAAACACCATATATTTT. Full variable domain (remainder filled in from reference TRBV9 and TRBJ1-3): DSGVTQTPKHLITATGQRVTLRCSPRSGDLSVYWYQQSLDQGLQFLIQYYNGEERAKGNILERFSAQQFPDLHSELNLSSLELGDSALYFCASSVGWGGLGNTIYFGEGSWLTVV.

The rearrangement links TRBV4-2 to TRBJ2-1, with TRBD2 matching over 7 bases. CDR1 and CDR2 from the germline V gene are LGHNA and YNFKEQ. V trimming: 5 bases; J trimming: 4 bases; junction bases outside the gene matches: 20. The CDR3 sequence is 19 residues long. CDR3 in DNA: TGTGCCAGCAGCGGAGCTTTATCTCAGGGTGCGGGGGTGTACAATGAGCAGTTCTTC. As protein: CASSGALSQGAGVYNEQFF.

The CDR3 sequence: CASSHPTGTHTEAFF. Written as DNA, the CDR3 is TGTGCCAGCAGTCACCCGACAGGGACCCACACTGAAGCTTTCTTT. The rearrangement uses TRBV27 and TRBJ1-1; TRBD1 matches 7 bases. The CDR3 is 15 residues long. The germline gives CDR1 MNHEY, CDR2 SMNVEV (reference sequence). V lost 5 bases to trimming and J lost 3 bases; unmatched junction nucleotides: 9.

The chain is built from TRBV1 and TRBJ1-2; TRBD1 is taken as the D call from the table, unchecked against the DNA. TRBV1 is deemed a pseudogene. The CDR3 has 17 amino acids. CDR3 coding DNA: TGCACCAGCAGCCAAGATGGCAGGGATACCGCAATCTATGGCTACACCTTC. It specifies CTSSQDGRDTAIYGYTF.

This clone was detected a few times. The genes are TRBV6-5 and TRBJ1-2; 9 bases are shared with TRBD1. V lost 6 bases and J lost 3; bases outside the gene matches: 8. The CDR3 extends over 15 amino acids. Germline-derived CDR1 and CDR2 are MNHEY and SVGAGI. CDR3 amino acids: CASRQGASPDYGYTF. CDR3 bases: TGTGCCAGCAGACAGGGGGCGAGTCCTGACTATGGCTACACCTTC.

This chain uses TRBV9 with TRBJ2-2; D perhaps matches TRBD1 (7 bases). The CDR3 totals 16 residues. V gave up 0 bases and J gave up 5 bases, with 14 bases separating them. Germline V gene sequence: CDR1 SGDLS, CDR2 YYNGEE. Written as DNA, the CDR3 is TGTGCCAGCAGCGTAGGTCCAGCAGGGGGGACCGGGGAGCTGTTTTTT. Protein product: CASSVGPAGGTGELFF. Full variable domain (remainder filled in from reference TRBV9 and TRBJ2-2): DSGVTQTPKHLITATGQRVTLRCSPRSGDLSVYWYQQSLDQGLQFLIQYYNGEERAKGNILERFSAQQFPDLHSELNLSSLELGDSALYFCASSVGPAGGTGELFFGEGSRLTVL.

This clone was observed a few times. The chain uses TRBV20-1 and TRBJ1-2; 7 nucleotides match TRBD1. V was clipped by 5 bases and J by 8 bases; unmatched bases: 5. The CDR3 consists of 11 residues. From germline, CDR1 is DFQATT and CDR2 SNEGSKA (reference sequence). CDR3 in DNA: TGCAGTGCTTCCACAGGGGAGGGCTACACCTTC. It yields the protein CSASTGEGYTF.

The rearrangement uses TRBV9 and TRBJ2-7, with 16 bases that match TRBD2. The CDR3 runs 20 residues. From germline, CDR1 is SGDLS and CDR2 YYNGEE. Losses at the gene ends were 4 bases for V and 0 bases for J; bases not matched to a gene: 13. The CDR3 reads CASSPQKSGLAGGPSYEQYF. The CDR3 DNA sequence: TGTGCCAGCAGCCCACAGAAGTCGGGACTAGCGGGAGGGCCCTCCTACGAGCAGTACTTC.